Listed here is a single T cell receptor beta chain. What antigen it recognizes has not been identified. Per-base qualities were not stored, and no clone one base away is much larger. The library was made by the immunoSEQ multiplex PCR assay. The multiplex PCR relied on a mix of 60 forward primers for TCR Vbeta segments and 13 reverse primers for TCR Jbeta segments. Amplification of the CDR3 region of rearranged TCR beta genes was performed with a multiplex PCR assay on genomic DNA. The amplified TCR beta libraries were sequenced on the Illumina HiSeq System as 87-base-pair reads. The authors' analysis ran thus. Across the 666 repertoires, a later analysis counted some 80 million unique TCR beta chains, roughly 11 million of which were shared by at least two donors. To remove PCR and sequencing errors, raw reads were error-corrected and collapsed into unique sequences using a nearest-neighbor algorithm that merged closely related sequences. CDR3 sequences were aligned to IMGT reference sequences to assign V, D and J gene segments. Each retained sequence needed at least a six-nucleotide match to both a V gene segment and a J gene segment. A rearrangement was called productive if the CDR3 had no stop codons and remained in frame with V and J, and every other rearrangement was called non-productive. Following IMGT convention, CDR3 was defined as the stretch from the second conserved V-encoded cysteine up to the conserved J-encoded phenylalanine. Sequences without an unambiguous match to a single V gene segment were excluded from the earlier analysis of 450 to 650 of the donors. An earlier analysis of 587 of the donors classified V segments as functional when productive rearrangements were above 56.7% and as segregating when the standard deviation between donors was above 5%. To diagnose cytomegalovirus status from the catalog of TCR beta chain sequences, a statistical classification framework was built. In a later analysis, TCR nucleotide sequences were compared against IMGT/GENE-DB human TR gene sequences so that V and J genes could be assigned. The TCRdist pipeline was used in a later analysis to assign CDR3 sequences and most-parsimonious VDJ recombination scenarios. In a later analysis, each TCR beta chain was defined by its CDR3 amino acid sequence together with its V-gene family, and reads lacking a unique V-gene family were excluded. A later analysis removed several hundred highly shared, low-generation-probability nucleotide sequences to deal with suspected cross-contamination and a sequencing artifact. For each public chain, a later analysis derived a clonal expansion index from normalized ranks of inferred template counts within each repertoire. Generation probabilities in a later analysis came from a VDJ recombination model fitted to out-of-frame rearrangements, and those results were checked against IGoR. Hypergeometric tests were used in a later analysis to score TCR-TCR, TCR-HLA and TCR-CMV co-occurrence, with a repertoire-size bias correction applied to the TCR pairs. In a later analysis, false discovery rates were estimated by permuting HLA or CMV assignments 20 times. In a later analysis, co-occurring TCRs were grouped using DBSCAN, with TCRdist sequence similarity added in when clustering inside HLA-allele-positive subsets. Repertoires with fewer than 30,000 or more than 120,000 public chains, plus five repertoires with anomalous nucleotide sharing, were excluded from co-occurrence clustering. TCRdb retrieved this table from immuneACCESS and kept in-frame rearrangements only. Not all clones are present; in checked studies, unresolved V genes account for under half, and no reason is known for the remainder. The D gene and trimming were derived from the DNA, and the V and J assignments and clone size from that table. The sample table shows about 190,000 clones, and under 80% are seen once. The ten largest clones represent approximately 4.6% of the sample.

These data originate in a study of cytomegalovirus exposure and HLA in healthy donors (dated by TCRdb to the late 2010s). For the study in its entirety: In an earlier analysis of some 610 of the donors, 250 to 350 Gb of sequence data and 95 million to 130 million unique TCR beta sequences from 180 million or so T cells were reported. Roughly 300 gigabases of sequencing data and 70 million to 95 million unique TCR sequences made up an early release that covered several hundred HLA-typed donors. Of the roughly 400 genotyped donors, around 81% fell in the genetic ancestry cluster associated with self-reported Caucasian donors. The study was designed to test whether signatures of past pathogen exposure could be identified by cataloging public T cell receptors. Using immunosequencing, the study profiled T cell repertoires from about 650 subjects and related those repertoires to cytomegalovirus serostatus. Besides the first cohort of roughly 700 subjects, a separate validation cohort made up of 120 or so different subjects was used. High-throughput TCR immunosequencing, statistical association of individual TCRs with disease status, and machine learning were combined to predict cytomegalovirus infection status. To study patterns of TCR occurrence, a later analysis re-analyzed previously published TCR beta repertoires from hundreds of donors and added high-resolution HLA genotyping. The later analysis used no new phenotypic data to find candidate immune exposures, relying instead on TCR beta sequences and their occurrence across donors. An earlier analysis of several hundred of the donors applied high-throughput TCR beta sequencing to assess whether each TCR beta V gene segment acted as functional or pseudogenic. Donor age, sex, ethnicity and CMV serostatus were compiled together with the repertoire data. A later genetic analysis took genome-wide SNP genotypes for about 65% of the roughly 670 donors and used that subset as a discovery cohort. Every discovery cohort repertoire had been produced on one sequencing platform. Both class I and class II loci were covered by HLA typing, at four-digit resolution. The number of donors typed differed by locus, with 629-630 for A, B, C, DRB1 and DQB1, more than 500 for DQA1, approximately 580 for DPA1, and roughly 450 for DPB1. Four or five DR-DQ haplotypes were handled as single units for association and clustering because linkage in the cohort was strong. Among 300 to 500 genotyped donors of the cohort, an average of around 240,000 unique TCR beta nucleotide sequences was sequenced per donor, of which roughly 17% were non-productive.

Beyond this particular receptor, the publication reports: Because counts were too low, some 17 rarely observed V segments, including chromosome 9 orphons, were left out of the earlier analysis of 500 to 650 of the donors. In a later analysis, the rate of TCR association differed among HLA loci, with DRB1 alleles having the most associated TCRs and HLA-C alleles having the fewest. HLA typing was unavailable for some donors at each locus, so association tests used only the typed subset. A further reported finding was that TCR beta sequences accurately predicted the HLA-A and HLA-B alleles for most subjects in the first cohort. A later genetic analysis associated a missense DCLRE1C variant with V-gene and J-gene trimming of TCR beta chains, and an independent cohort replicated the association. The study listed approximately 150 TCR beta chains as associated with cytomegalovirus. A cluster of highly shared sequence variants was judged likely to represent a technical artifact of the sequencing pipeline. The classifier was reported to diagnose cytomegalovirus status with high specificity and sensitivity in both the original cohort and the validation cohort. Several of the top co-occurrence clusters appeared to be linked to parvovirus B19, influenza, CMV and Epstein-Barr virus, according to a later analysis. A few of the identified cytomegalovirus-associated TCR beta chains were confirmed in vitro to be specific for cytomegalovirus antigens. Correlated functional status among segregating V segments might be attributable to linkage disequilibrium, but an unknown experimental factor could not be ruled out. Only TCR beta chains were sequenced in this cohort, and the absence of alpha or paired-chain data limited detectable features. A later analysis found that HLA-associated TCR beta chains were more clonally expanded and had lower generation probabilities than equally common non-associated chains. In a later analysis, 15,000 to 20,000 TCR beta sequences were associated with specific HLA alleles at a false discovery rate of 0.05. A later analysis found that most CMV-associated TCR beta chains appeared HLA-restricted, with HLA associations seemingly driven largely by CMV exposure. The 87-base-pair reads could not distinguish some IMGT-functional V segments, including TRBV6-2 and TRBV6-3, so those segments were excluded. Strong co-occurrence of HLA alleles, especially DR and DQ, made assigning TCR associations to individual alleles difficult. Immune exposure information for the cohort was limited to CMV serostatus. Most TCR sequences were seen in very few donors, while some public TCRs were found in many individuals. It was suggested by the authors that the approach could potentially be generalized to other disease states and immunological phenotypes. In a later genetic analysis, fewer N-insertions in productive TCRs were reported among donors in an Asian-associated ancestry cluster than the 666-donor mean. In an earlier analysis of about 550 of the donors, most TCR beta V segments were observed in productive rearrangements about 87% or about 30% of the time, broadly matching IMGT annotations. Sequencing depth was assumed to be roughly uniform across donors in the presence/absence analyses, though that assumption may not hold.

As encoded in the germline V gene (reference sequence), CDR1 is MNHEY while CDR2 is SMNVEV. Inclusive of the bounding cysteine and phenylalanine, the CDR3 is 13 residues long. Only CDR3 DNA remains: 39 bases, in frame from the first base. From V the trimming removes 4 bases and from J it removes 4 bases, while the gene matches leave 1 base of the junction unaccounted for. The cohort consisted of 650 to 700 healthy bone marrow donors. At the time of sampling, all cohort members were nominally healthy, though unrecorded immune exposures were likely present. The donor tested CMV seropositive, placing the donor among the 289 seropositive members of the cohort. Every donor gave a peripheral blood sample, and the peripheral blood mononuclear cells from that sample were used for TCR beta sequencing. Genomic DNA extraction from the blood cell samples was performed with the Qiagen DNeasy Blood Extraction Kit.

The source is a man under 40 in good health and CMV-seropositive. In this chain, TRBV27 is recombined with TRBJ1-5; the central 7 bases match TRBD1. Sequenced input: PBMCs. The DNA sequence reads TGTGCCAGCAGTTGGACAGGTAATCAGCCCCAGCATTTT. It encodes CASSWTGNQPQHF.